These T cell receptor beta chains were read from a single sample in a study of OX40 agonist ivuxolimab in advanced cancers. The repertoire was sequenced with immunoSEQ multiplex PCR; TCRdb's copy has only in-frame clones and lacks some. In the table there are approximately 100,000 clones, 70% to 90% of which are singletons. Sequencing used CD4+ or CD8+ T cells sorted from blood, obtained in a trial of the OX40 agonist ivuxolimab. The receptor set was obtained from an adult with an advanced solid tumor such as melanoma, head and neck, liver or kidney cancer. CDR3s include the opening cysteine and the closing phenylalanine or tryptophan. A D gene is named only where the DNA matches it firmly.

d_gene | v_gene | CDR3aa
TRBD1 | TRBV7-9 | CASSPRDSYSYEQYF
. | TRBV11-3 | CASSLRTQVTGELFF
. | TRBV28 | CASRGAIAKNIQYF
. | TRBV28 | CASSFGVGELFF
TRBD2 | TRBV28 | CASSAGLAGWNEQFF
. | TRBV7-9 | CASSLGFGGEEQYF
TRBD2 | TRBV5-8 | CASSPLAGVYNEQFF
. | TRBV5-4 | CASSLGRSYNSPLHF
TRBD1 | TRBV10-3 | CAISEWDRGSEQYF
. | TRBV6-5 | CASSSGGTYEQYF
. | TRBV9 | CASSSTRYDTQYF
. | TRBV6-5 | CASSYSRSPSGNTIYF
. | TRBV11-2 | CASSLAAGNSGNTIYF
. | TRBV30 | CAWSVRSWELFF
. | TRBV28 | CASSPRDPSYEQYF
. | TRBV6-6 | CASSRNSGVGYTF
. | TRBV7-2 | CASSSPRGAGNTIYF
. | TRBV18 | CASSPGRKNQPQHF
TRBD1 | TRBV6-1 | CASSTGQFSEQYF
TRBD2 | TRBV5-1 | CASSLQAGGTDTQYF
. | TRBV28 | CATGGVDTEAFF
. | TRBV18 | CASSPPVGADTGELFF
. | TRBV9 | CASSSHLMDRSSNTEAFF
. | TRBV7-3 | CASSWGMGDYNEQFF
. | TRBV7-2 | CASSLGGASDNEQFF
. | TRBV28 | CASSTPPNKRSQPQHF
TRBD2 | TRBV7-9 | CASRPWEREITDTQYF
TRBD1 | TRBV5-6 | CASSLGTGTGGHEQYF
. | TRBV6-5 | CASSGTSYEQYF
. | TRBV10-3 | CAISDSGGYGYTF
TRBD2 | TRBV11-3 | CASSKRLAGAYNEQFF
TRBD2 | TRBV7-2 | CASSLGTSGSKQYF
. | TRBV7-2 | CASSRGGHYGYTF
TRBD1 | TRBV7-9 | CASSASGTGGVVSYEQYF
. | TRBV27 | CASSTSSYNEQFF